This T cell receptor (beta chain) appears in the sequencing data of a study of blood T cell repertoires in COVID-19. Study background: Donors in the United States, Italy and Spain gave samples during acute or convalescent COVID-19. T cells, B-cell-depleted T cells, or PBMCs provided the cDNA or gDNA that served as material.

This CDR3 is built from 12 residues. The germline V and J ends were trimmed by 0 bases and 6 bases, with 5 bases remaining between them. Germline values: CDR1 LGHNT, CDR2 FRNRAP. Patients in Seattle were enrolled during active infection, then followed longitudinally. In the authors' methods: For nucleated cells, counts were estimated from reference gene primer amplification. Method: immunoSEQ multiplex PCR; TCRdb's copy keeps in-frame clones and lacks some. The V and J calls and the clone size are those of that table, but D and trimming were determined from the DNA. The table records about 300,000 clones, 85% to 90% of them present only once.

Sequenced: peripheral blood. This receptor was identified in a woman aged 45-65 years with COVID-19, enrolled during active disease. V usage is TRBV12-5 and J usage is TRBJ1-2, with no clear D. The CDR3 bases are TGTGCTAGTGGTTTGGTTCTTCATGGCTACACCTTC. Protein sequence: CASGLVLHGYTF.